This record concerns one T cell receptor beta chain sequence. This specimen comes from a study of blood T cell repertoires in COVID-19. The CDR3 has 15 residues. Germline CDR1 is MNHEY and CDR2 is SVGAGI. V shed 6 bases and J shed 7 bases, with 18 bases lying between them. Here immunoSEQ multiplex PCR was the method, and the copy in TCRdb shows in-frame clones only, minus some. This sample has 30,000 or so clones, with 78% found just once. The sequence was obtained from a man at least 80 years old with acute or convalescent COVID-19. Input material: peripheral blood. This chain connects TRBV6-5 to TRBJ1-4, with D possibly being TRBD1 (5 bases). The CDR3: CASRGPGSKGEKLFF. The CDR3 DNA reads TGTGCCAGCAGGGGTCCAGGGTCCAAAGGTGAAAAACTGTTTTTT.